Following are 19 T cell receptor beta chains from one sample sequenced in a study of long-term antiretroviral therapy in people with HIV. At the survey level, the v3.0 immunoSEQ assay was run. Assay: immunoSEQ multiplex PCR; the TCRdb copy retains only in-frame clones and omits some. Of more than 25,000 clones in the sample, about 88% are singletons; the top ten hold 0.9% to 1.2%. The sample consisted of unsorted PBMCs, taken 2 years after starting antiretroviral therapy. The receptor source for this set is a middle-aged man with HIV.

Remarks on this clone: One end of the junction fails to match germline, which may point to a read error. J is TRBJ1-2 and V is TRBV2; unclear D gene. CDR1 SNHLY and CDR2 FYNNEI come from the germline V gene. The CDR3 is 11 amino acids. This CDR3 is CASSEAMYPGF. CDR3 DNA: TGTGCCAGCAGTGAAGCAATGTACCCGGGGTTC.

The chain has TRBV9 and TRBJ2-3; D unclear. V was clipped by 3 bases and J by 2 bases, with 4 bases between them. The germline CDR1 and CDR2 sequences are SGDLS and YYNGEE. The CDR3 has 12 amino acids. The CDR3, as DNA: TGTGCCAGCAGCGGGTACACAGATACGCAGTATTTT. Translated, it gives CASSGYTDTQYF.

The sample holds a few counts of this clone. V gene TRBV28 combines with J gene TRBJ2-1; 7 nucleotides line up with TRBD1. Germline loops: CDR1 MDHEN, CDR2 SYDVKM. This CDR3 region has 13 residues. V dropped 6 bases and J dropped 6; count of bases not matched to a gene: 5. In DNA, the CDR3 is TGTGCCAGCAGGGGGACAGATTTCAATGAGCAGTTCTTC. Its protein is CASRGTDFNEQFF.

This clone was seen once. The chain employs TRBV18 and TRBJ2-5; unclear D gene. The CDR3 sequence is 13 residues long. Germline V gives CDR1 KGHSH, CDR2 LQKENI. V shed 2 bases and J shed 1 base, with 5 bases lying between them. CDR3 loop: CASSPTGQETQYF. The CDR3 DNA follows: TGTGCCAGCTCACCAACTGGCCAAGAGACCCAGTACTTC.

The genes are TRBV5-4 and TRBJ1-2; tentatively, D is TRBD1 (6 bases). The CDR3 has 15 residues. Trimming took off 2 bases at V and 0 bases at J, with 11 bases between the two ends. Germline V gives CDR1 SGHNT, CDR2 YYREEE (reference sequence). This CDR3 is CASSFWGRTNYGYTF. The CDR3 DNA reads TGTGCCAGCAGCTTTTGGGGGCGGACTAACTATGGCTACACCTTC. The complete variable domain, with remaining parts taken from reference TRBV5-4 and TRBJ1-2, reads ETGVTQSPTHLIKTRGQQVTLRCSSQSGHNTVSWYQQALGQGPQFIFQYYREEENGRGNFPPRFSGLQFPNYSSELNVNALELDDSALYLCASSFWGRTNYGYTFGSGTRLTVV.

This clone was seen a single time. The chain is built from TRBV27 and TRBJ2-7; D is perhaps TRBD1 (6 bases). The CDR3 runs to 14 residues. Germline V lookup: CDR1 MNHEY, CDR2 SMNVEV (reference sequence). Between the trimmed V and J ends, which lost 8 bases and 7 bases, there was a span of 21 bases. The DNA of the CDR3 is TGTGCCAGCCAACCCATTAGCAGGGGCGGAGAGCAGTACTTC. Encoded protein: CASQPISRGGEQYF.

CDR3 in DNA: TGTGCCAGCAGCCTGGACTTAGGGACAGGGCAAGAGACCCAGTACTTC. Residues: CASSLDLGTGQETQYF. The V gene is TRBV28, the J gene TRBJ2-5; 9 nucleotides match TRBD1. Germline values: CDR1 MDHEN, CDR2 SYDVKM. This CDR3 contains 16 residues. V was clipped by 6 bases and J by 2 bases; unmatched bases: 10.

The CDR3 loop is CASESENTEAFF. The CDR3 nucleotides are TGTGCCAGCGAGTCGGAGAACACTGAAGCTTTCTTT. This rearrangement joins TRBV28 to TRBJ1-1; no clear D gene. V lost 8 bases, J lost 1 base, and 8 bases lay in between. Germline V gives CDR1 MDHEN, CDR2 SYDVKM. There are 12 residues in the CDR3.

The chain recombines TRBV9 with TRBJ1-1, with 12 bases fitting TRBD1. V lost 0 bases to trimming and J lost 7 bases; unmatched junction nucleotides: 4. Germline V CDR1 and CDR2: SGDLS, YYNGEE. CDR3 length: 15 amino acids. DNA of the CDR3: TGTGCCAGCAGCGTAGGGGACAGGGGGCGTCTTGAAGCTTTCTTT. It translates to CASSVGDRGRLEAFF.

The chain carries TRBV29-1 and TRBJ2-3; 7 bases are a match to TRBD1. With 4 bases clipped from V and 2 bases from J, the junction kept 6 bases outside the gene matches. Germline V gene sequence: CDR1 SQVTM, CDR2 ANQGSEA. This CDR3 is built from 14 residues. The CDR3 region is CSVVRQGNTDTQYF. In DNA, the CDR3 is TGCAGCGTTGTGCGACAGGGAAACACAGATACGCAGTATTTT.

The CDR3, as DNA: TGTGCCAGCAGTCTGACCGGGACAGGGGGTGGCTACACCTTC. As protein: CASSLTGTGGGYTF. The chain recombines TRBV6-1 with TRBJ1-2; the match to TRBD1 covers 11 bases. After removal of 5 bases from V and 7 bases from J, the junction contained 6 bases not matched to a gene. This CDR3 is built from 14 residues. CDR1 and CDR2 (germline): MNHNS, SASEGT.

This rearrangement joins TRBV12-5 to TRBJ2-7, with 10 bases fitting TRBD1. Germline values: CDR1 LGHNT, CDR2 FRNRAP. Unmatched junction bases numbered 5, after V lost 0 bases and J lost 3 bases. The CDR3 length is 16 residues. In DNA form, the CDR3 reads TGTGCTAGTGGTTTGGTCCGGGACAGGGGAATCTACGAGCAGTACTTC. Its translation: CASGLVRDRGIYEQYF.

The genes are TRBV5-5 and TRBJ2-7; D is perhaps TRBD2 (6 bases). Per the germline V gene, CDR1 is SGHKS and CDR2 is YYEKEE (reference sequence). The V and J ends lost 5 bases and 2 bases respectively, with 17 bases between them. The CDR3 length is 15 residues. The CDR3: CASSRGHGEAYEQYF. DNA for the CDR3: TGTGCCAGCAGTCGGGGCCATGGGGAGGCCTACGAGCAGTACTTC.

This chain joins TRBV5-4 and TRBJ2-5; 8 nucleotides line up with TRBD2. The CDR3 has 15 amino acids. With V trimmed by 0 bases and J by 4 bases, 5 bases remained unmatched. In germline, CDR1 is SGHNT, CDR2 YYREEE (reference sequence). In DNA, the CDR3 is TGTGCCAGCAGCTTGGTTCCGGGGGGGCGAGAGACCCAGTACTTC. It encodes CASSLVPGGRETQYF.

This sequence joins TRBV28 and TRBJ2-2; D is ambiguous. V dropped 2 bases and J dropped 10 bases, with 11 bases sitting between them. The CDR3 consists of 13 residues. The germline CDR1 and CDR2 sequences are MDHEN and SYDVKM. CDR3 DNA: TGTGCCAGCAGTTTAATTGGGGTGGTGGAGCTGTTTTTT. Protein: CASSLIGVVELFF.

V is TRBV4-3 and J is TRBJ1-4; D is possibly TRBD1 (6 bases). The CDR3 runs 16 residues. Germline V gives CDR1 LGHNA, CDR2 YSLEER. Trimming left V 5 bases short and J 7 bases short, with 20 bases between. CDR3 loop: CASSSYLRDTGEKLFF. The CDR3 bases are TGCGCCAGCAGCTCGTACCTCCGGGACACCGGTGAAAAACTGTTTTTT.

The J gene is TRBJ2-3, the V gene TRBV11-1; the D gene could be TRBD1 or TRBD2 (6 bases each). Germline values: CDR1 SGHAT, CDR2 FQDESV (reference sequence). With 8 bases removed from V and 0 bases from J, the gap between germline ends came to 24 bases. The CDR3 sequence is 18 residues long. CDR3 nucleotide sequence: TGTGCCAGCGCAAGAGGGCAGGTGGGGGGCCTTAGCACAGATACGCAGTATTTT. It yields the protein CASARGQVGGLSTDTQYF.

This chain links TRBV11-3 with TRBJ1-1; D unclear. Per the germline V gene, CDR1 is SGHNT and CDR2 is YENEEA. V was clipped by 5 bases and J by 9 bases, with 13 bases between them. The CDR3 spans 12 residues. The CDR3 loop reads CASSDTPSKAFF. DNA of the CDR3: TGTGCCAGCAGCGATACTCCCTCCAAAGCTTTCTTT.

The chain uses TRBV7-3 and TRBJ2-3; tentative D call: TRBD2 (7 bases). V dropped 5 bases and J dropped 6 bases, with 21 bases sitting between them. Germline CDR1 SGHTA, CDR2 FQGTGA. The CDR3 is 16 amino acids. CDR3 DNA: TGTGCCAGCAGCCCGCTTGGGGGGGCCTTCCCGGATACGCAGTATTTT. Its protein product is CASSPLGGAFPDTQYF.